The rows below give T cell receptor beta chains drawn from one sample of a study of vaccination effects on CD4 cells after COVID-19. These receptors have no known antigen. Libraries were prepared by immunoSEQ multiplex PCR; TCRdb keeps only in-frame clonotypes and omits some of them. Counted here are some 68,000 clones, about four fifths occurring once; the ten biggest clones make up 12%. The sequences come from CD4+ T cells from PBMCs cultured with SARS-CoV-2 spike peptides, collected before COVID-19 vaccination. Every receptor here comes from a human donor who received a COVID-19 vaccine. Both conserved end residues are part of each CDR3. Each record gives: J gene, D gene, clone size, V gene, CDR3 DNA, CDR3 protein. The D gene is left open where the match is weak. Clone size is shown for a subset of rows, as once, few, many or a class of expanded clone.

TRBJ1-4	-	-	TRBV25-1	TGTGCCAGCAGTGATACACAGGGTAGGGGTGAAAAACTGTTTTTT	CASSDTQGRGEKLFF
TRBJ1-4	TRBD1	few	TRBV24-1	TGTGCCACCAGTCCTTCGGGGACAGGGGTTGAAAAACTGTTTTTT	CATSPSGTGVEKLFF
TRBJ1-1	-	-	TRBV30	TGTGCCTGGAGTGGGGAGAATGAAGCTTTCTTT	CAWSGENEAFF
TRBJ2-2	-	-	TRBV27	TGTGCCAGCAGTTTATCGCTTGGCAGGGCGGTCACCGGGGAGCTGTTTTTT	CASSLSLGRAVTGELFF
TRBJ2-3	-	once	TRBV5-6	TGTGCCAGCAGCCCGGAGCCCCGTGATACGCAGTATTTT	CASSPEPRDTQYF
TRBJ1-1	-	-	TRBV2	TGTGCCAGCAGTTATACACGGGGGAGTGGAGGGACTGAAGCTTTCTTT	CASSYTRGSGGTEAFF
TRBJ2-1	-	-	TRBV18	TGTGCCAGCTCACCACGCCGACAGAGAGTAGGTGAGCAGTTCTTC	CASSPRRQRVGEQFF
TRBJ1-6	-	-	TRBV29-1	TGCAGCGTTGAAGGAGTGGCAGCCCACTCCTATAATTCACCCCTCCACTTT	CSVEGVAAHSYNSPLHF
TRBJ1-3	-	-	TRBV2	TGTGCCAGCAGTGAATTCGCCGGAAACACCATATATTTT	CASSEFAGNTIYF
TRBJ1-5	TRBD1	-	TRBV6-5	TGTGCCAGCTCAGTCAATCAGGGGGCTAGTCAGCCCCAGCATTTT	CASSVNQGASQPQHF
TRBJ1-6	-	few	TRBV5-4	TGTGCCAGCAGCCCCGGGACGACTAATAATTCACCCCTCCACTTT	CASSPGTTNNSPLHF
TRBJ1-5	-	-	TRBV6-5	TGTGCCAGCAGACAGGGAGGGGTTAACAATCAGCCCCAGCATTTT	CASRQGGVNNQPQHF
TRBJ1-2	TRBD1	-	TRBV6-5	TGTGCCAGCTGGAAACAGGGGGCGGTCAATGGCTACACCTTC	CASWKQGAVNGYTF
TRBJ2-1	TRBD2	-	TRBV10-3	TGTGCCATCAGTCCAGGTCGGACTAGCGGGGGGGCGCATGAGCAGTTCTTC	CAISPGRTSGGAHEQFF
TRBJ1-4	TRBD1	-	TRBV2	TGTGCCAGCAGTGAAGAGTTACGACAGGGGGCGATGTTTTTT	CASSEELRQGAMFF
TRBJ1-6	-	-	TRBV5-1	TGCGCCAGCAGCCCGCAGGGGATAACTGGGGGATCACCCCTCCACTTT	CASSPQGITGGSPLHF
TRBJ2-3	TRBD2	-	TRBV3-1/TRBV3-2	TGTGCCAGCAGCCACAGCGGGGGGGCTAGCACAGATACGCAGTATTTT	CASSHSGGASTDTQYF
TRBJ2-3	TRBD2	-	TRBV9	TGTGCCAGCAGCGTAAGGGGCAGCGGGGGCACAGATACGCAGTATTTT	CASSVRGSGGTDTQYF
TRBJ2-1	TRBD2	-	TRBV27	TGTGCCAGCAGTCGCCCCCGACTAGCGGAGACCTACAATGAGCAGTTCTTC	CASSRPRLAETYNEQFF
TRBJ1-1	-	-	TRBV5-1	TGCGCCAGCAGCCCCGAAAGGAGGGACCTGAACACTGAAGCTTTCTTT	CASSPERRDLNTEAFF
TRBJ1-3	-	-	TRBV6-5	TGTGCCAGCAGTTACGTTGGGGGTTCCTCTGGAAACACCATATATTTT	CASSYVGGSSGNTIYF
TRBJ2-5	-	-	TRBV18	TGTGCCAGCTCACCACCAATGGGGGGTGCAGCAGAGACCCAGTACTTC	CASSPPMGGAAETQYF
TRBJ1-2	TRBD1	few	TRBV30	TGTGCCTGGAGACCCTGGGGGACAGGGGAAAGTACCTATGGCTACACCTTC	CAWRPWGTGESTYGYTF
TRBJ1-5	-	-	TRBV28	TGTGCCAGCAGTTTATGGGCAGGGAGCAGCAATCAGCCCCAGCATTTT	CASSLWAGSSNQPQHF
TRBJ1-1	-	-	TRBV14	TGTGCCAGCAGCCAGTCCCGGGGCACTGAAGCTTTCTTT	CASSQSRGTEAFF
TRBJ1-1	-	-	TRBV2	TGTGCCAGCAGAGACCGCCAGGGGTGGGTGAACACTGAAGCTTTCTTT	CASRDRQGWVNTEAFF
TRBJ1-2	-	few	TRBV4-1	TGCGCCAGCAGCCAAAGGGGGGAACGAGGCTACACCTTC	CASSQRGERGYTF
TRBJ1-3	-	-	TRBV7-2	TGTGCCAACAGCTTAGGTGGAAACACCATATATTTT	CANSLGGNTIYF
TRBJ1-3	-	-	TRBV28	TGTGCCAGCAGTTTCCTGGACGGTACCTCTGGAAACACCATATATTTT	CASSFLDGTSGNTIYF
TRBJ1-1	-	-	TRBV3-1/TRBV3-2	TGTGCCAGCAGCCAAGTGAGCCTCCGGAGGGGCACTGAAGCTTTCTTT	CASSQVSLRRGTEAFF
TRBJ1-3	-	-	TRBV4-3	TGCGCCAGCAGCCAAGAGGGGGCGCTTGGAAACACCATATATTTT	CASSQEGALGNTIYF
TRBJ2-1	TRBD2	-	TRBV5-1	TGCGCCAGCAGCCGAGGGGACGGGGGGGCCTTCGATGAGCAGTTCTTC	CASSRGDGGAFDEQFF
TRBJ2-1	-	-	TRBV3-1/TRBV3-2	TGTGCCAGCAGCCAAGAGGTCATTAGGAATGAGCAGTTCTTC	CASSQEVIRNEQFF
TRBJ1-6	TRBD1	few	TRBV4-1	TGCGCCAGCAGCCTGGGACAGGGAAATTCACCCCTCCACTTT	CASSLGQGNSPLHF
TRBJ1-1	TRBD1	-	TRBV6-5	TGTGCCAGCAGTCCCGGGACAGGGGGCTACACTGAAGCTTTCTTT	CASSPGTGGYTEAFF
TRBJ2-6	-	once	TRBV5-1	TGCGCCAGCAGGGAGGGGCTCAGCTCTGGGGCCAACGTCCTGACTTTC	CASREGLSSGANVLTF
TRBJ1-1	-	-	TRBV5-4	TGTGCCAGCACCCGCCTTGGAAGCCTGAACACTGAAGCTTTCTTT	CASTRLGSLNTEAFF
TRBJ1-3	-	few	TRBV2	TGTGCCAGCGGTACAGGGAGCTCTGGAAACACCATATATTTT	CASGTGSSGNTIYF
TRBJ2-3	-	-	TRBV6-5	TGTGCCAGCAGTTACAGGGCGGGAGATACGCAGTATTTT	CASSYRAGDTQYF
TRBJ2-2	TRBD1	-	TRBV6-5	TGTGCCAGCAGCCTGACAGGGGGCGCTGGCGGGGAGCTGTTTTTT	CASSLTGGAGGELFF
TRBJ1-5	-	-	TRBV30	TGTGCCTGGAGTGGGCCCGCGGGGACCGATCAGCCCCAGCATTTT	CAWSGPAGTDQPQHF
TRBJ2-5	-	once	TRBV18	TGTGCCAGCTCACCCTCAGGGGACCGGGAGACCCAGTACTTC	CASSPSGDRETQYF
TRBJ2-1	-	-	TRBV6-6	TGTGCCAGCAGGGCCCGCCTGGAGTTGTCCTACAATGAGCAGTTCTTC	CASRARLELSYNEQFF
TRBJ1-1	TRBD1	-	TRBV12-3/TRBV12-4	TGTGCCAGCAGTCGACAGGGGAACACTGAAGCTTTCTTT	CASSRQGNTEAFF
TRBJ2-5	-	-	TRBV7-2	TGTGCCAGCAGCGTCCAAGAGACCCAGTACTTC	CASSVQETQYF
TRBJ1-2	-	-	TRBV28	TGTGCCAGCACCGCGGGGGGAGGTGGCTACACCTTC	CASTAGGGGYTF
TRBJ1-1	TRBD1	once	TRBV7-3	TGTGCCAGCAGCTTAACCGGGACAGGGGACACTGAAGCTTTCTTT	CASSLTGTGDTEAFF
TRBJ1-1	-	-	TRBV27	TGTGCCAGCAGTGCCGGGGACTCTGAAGCTTTCTTT	CASSAGDSEAFF
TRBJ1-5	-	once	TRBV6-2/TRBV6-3	TGTGCCAGCAGTTACTCAGGTTATTATAGCAATCAGCCCCAGCATTTT	CASSYSGYYSNQPQHF
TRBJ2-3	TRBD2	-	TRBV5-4	TGTGCCAGCAGCTCGACTAGCGGAAGCACAGATACGCAGTATTTT	CASSSTSGSTDTQYF
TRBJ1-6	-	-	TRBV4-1	TGCGCCAGCAGCCAAGCCAGGGCGAGCTCCTATAATTCACCCCTCCACTTT	CASSQARASSYNSPLHF
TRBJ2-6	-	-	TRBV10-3	TGTGCCATCTCCAGGACCTCTGGGGCCAACGTCCTGACTTTC	CAISRTSGANVLTF
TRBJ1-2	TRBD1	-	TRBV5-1	TGCGCCAGCAGGCAGACCGGGACAGGGGGCTATGGCTACACCTTC	CASRQTGTGGYGYTF